These 31 T cell receptor beta chains came from one sample sequenced in a study of T cells and Merkel cell carcinoma outcomes. Method: immunoSEQ multiplex PCR; TCRdb's copy keeps in-frame clones and lacks some. The sample lists approximately 10,000 clones; around 95% were seen once. Sample: tumor tissue from Merkel cell carcinoma. These receptors all stem from a human donor with Merkel cell carcinoma.

The genes are TRBV6-6 and TRBJ1-1; D gene ambiguous. The CDR3 sequence is 13 residues long. V was cut by 4 bases and J by 3 bases, with 9 bases left in between. The germline CDR1 and CDR2 sequences are MNHNY and SVGAGI (reference sequence). The CDR3 sequence is CASSSLADTEAFF. The CDR3 coding sequence is TGTGCCAGCAGTTCCCTGGCGGACACTGAAGCTTTCTTT.

V is TRBV2 and J is TRBJ2-7; tentative D call: TRBD1 (6 bases). Trimming took 10 bases from V and 5 from J, leaving 18 bases between them. In germline, CDR1 is SNHLY, CDR2 FYNNEI. This CDR3 has 13 amino acids. CDR3 bases: TGTGCCACCCACCGGGACATTGCGAACGAGCAGTACTTC. This gives the protein CATHRDIANEQYF.

The chain combines TRBV28 with TRBJ2-7; the match to TRBD1 covers 9 bases. Germline loops: CDR1 MDHEN, CDR2 SYDVKM. The CDR3 consists of 14 residues. Losses at the gene ends were 6 bases for V and 5 bases for J; bases not matched to a gene: 8. The CDR3 loop reads CASSPPGQGNEQYF. DNA for the CDR3: TGTGCCAGCAGCCCTCCGGGACAGGGAAACGAGCAGTACTTC.

This rearrangement joins TRBV29-1 to TRBJ2-1; D may be TRBD2 (6 bases). The CDR3 is 12 residues long. Germline CDR1 reads SQVTM; CDR2 reads ANQGSEA. V lost 6 bases and J lost 7, with 13 bases in between. In nucleotides, the CDR3 is TGCAGCGTCCCCCGAAGCGGGAATGAGCAGTTCTTC. Translation: CSVPRSGNEQFF.

The rearrangement joins TRBV7-9 to TRBJ2-2; D is undetermined. The length of the CDR3 is 13 residues. V was trimmed by 6 bases and J by 2 bases, leaving 7 bases between them. CDR1 and CDR2 from the germline V gene are SEHNR and FQNEAQ (reference sequence). This chain's CDR3 is CASSLGNTGELFF. The CDR3 nucleotides read TGTGCCAGCAGTCTGGGAAACACCGGGGAGCTGTTTTTT.

The rearrangement uses TRBV4-2 and TRBJ1-2; D gene unclear. CDR1 is LGHNA, CDR2 YNFKEQ, per germline. The CDR3 runs to 14 residues. V lost 1 base to trimming and J lost 2 bases, with 8 bases between them. The CDR3 loop reads CASSQAGANYGYTF. The CDR3 DNA sequence: TGTGCCAGCAGCCAAGCAGGAGCCAACTATGGCTACACCTTC.

Concerning this clone itself: An end of the junction differs from the germline gene, which may be a read error. The V gene is TRBV4-3, the J gene TRBJ2-3; 15 positions match TRBD2. This CDR3 is built from 16 residues. Looked up from germline, CDR1 is LGHNA and CDR2 is YSLEER. As DNA, the CDR3 is TGCGCCAGCAGCCAAGGGGGACTAGCGGGAGGAGATACACAGTATTTT. This codes for CASSQGGLAGGDTQYF.

This clone was seen only once. The chain carries TRBV4-3 and TRBJ1-3; unclear D gene. The CDR3 loop spans 17 amino acids. V dropped 0 bases and J dropped 4 bases, with 16 bases sitting between them. Germline CDR1 is LGHNA and CDR2 is YSLEER. Here the CDR3 DNA reads TGCGCCAGCAGCCAAGATCTGACGGGCGCGCAGGGAAACACCATATATTTT. This encodes CASSQDLTGAQGNTIYF.

CDR3: CASSIRGRDIQYF. For the CDR3, the DNA is TGTGCCAGTAGTATCCGGGGACGGGACATTCAGTACTTC. V gene TRBV19 combines with J gene TRBJ2-4; D assignment may be TRBD1 or TRBD2 (5 bases each). The CDR3 is 13 residues long. Between the trimmed V and J ends, which lost 3 bases and 8 bases, there was a span of 11 bases. Germline values: CDR1 LNHDA, CDR2 SQIVND (reference sequence).

The chain links TRBV7-8 to TRBJ2-4, with 7 bases matching TRBD2. CDR3 length: 15 residues. Germline trimming cut 6 bases from V and 1 base from J; bases unmatched to any gene: 6. Germline V gene data show CDR1 as SGHVS and CDR2 as FQNEAQ. CDR3 sequence reads: CASSPTGGAKNIQYF. The CDR3 DNA reads as TGTGCCAGCAGTCCAACCGGGGGGGCCAAAAACATTCAGTACTTC.

This rearrangement joins TRBV30 to TRBJ1-4; D may be TRBD1 (6 bases). Germline values: CDR1 GTSNPN, CDR2 SVGIG (reference sequence). Trimming stripped 7 bases from V and 8 bases from J, with 20 bases between. The CDR3 sequence is 14 residues long. CDR3 DNA sequence: TGTGCCTTCTCAGAGGAAGGCACAGGGGAAAAACTGTTTTTT. This encodes CAFSEEGTGEKLFF.

Of note for this clone: An end of the junction differs from the germline gene, which may be a read error. CDR3: CASSLKAGMGSDF. In nucleotides, the CDR3 is TGTGCCAGCAGCTTAAAAGCGGGGATGGGTTCGGATTTT. The chain combines TRBV7-2 with TRBJ2-3, with TRBD2 matching over 7 bases. Germline CDR1 SGHTA, CDR2 FQGNSA. CDR3 length: 13 amino acids.

This clone is a singleton in its sample. The rearrangement uses TRBV27 and TRBJ2-4; 8 nucleotides match TRBD1. After removal of 5 bases from V and 15 bases from J, the junction contained 9 bases not matched to a gene. The CDR3 contains 12 residues. The germline V gene has CDR1 MNHEY and CDR2 SMNVEV (reference sequence). DNA of the CDR3: TGTGCCAGCAGTCCTACACGGACAGGGCTGTACTTC. As protein: CASSPTRTGLYF.

The chain is built from TRBV5-4 and TRBJ2-3, with 7 bases identical to TRBD1. The CDR3 loop spans 15 amino acids. Germline CDR1 SGHNT, CDR2 YYREEE (reference sequence). V lost 4 bases, J lost 7 bases, and 12 bases stayed unmatched. The CDR3 bases are TGTGCCAGCAGCCCGGTGACAGGGAAGGGGAATACGCAGTATTTT. Its protein product is CASSPVTGKGNTQYF.

This clone was detected only once. CDR3 residues: CASSLTASQETQYF. CDR3 coding DNA: TGTGCCAGCAGCTTGACAGCTAGCCAAGAGACCCAGTACTTC. The J gene is TRBJ2-5, the V gene TRBV7-9, with D tentatively TRBD1 (5 bases). Deletions cut 3 bases from V and 1 base from J, with 9 bases between. In germline, CDR1 is SEHNR, CDR2 FQNEAQ (reference sequence). The CDR3 loop spans 14 amino acids.

A note on this clone: One end of the junction varies from germline; a read error may be responsible. The rearrangement joins TRBV7-9 to TRBJ1-4; a weak D match, TRBD1 (5 bases). This CDR3 has 15 amino acids. Looked up from germline, CDR1 is SEHNR and CDR2 is FQNEAQ (reference sequence). In nucleotides, the CDR3 is TGTGCCAGCAGCTTAGGAGGGGCAACTAATGAAAAACGGTTTTTT. This codes for CASSLGGATNEKRFF.

A note on this clone: Its ends do not fully match the called genes, so a read error is possible. The chain carries TRBV4-3 and TRBJ2-1; possible D gene TRBD1, 5 bases. The CDR3 length is 15 residues. Germline CDR1 LGHNA, CDR2 YSLEER. The CDR3 is CVSSQFQGGHNEQFF. CDR3 coding DNA: TGCGTCAGCAGCCAATTTCAGGGTGGGCACAATGAGCAGTTCTTC.

This sequence joins TRBV28 and TRBJ1-4; 7 bases are shared with TRBD1. CDR3 length: 14 residues. CDR1 and CDR2 from the germline V gene are MDHEN and SYDVKM. The junction had 3 bases not matched to a gene; V was cut back by 4 bases and J by 4 bases. The CDR3 here is CASSSTGHNEKLFF. DNA of the CDR3: TGTGCCAGCAGTTCGACAGGGCATAATGAAAAACTGTTTTTT. Complete variable domain (other parts from reference TRBV28 and TRBJ1-4): DVKVTQSSRYLVKRTGEKVFLECVQDMDHENMFWYRQDPGLGLRLIYFSYDVKMKEKGDIPEGYSVSREKKERFSLILESASTNQTSMYLCASSSTGHNEKLFFGSGTQLSVL.

The J gene is TRBJ2-2, the V gene TRBV30; 7 nucleotides match TRBD2. CDR1 and CDR2 (germline): GTSNPN, SVGIG (reference sequence). J gave up 3 bases and V 0 bases, and 4 bases lay outside the gene matches. This CDR3 has 15 residues. In nucleotides, the CDR3 is TGTGCCTGGAGTGTACGCCTAGCGGACACCGGGGAGCTGTTTTTT. It specifies CAWSVRLADTGELFF.

This clone is a singleton in its sample. V is TRBV7-9 and J is TRBJ2-7; the match to TRBD2 covers 13 bases. The CDR3 runs to 16 residues. J was trimmed by 2 bases and V by 6 bases; bases with no gene match: 7. CDR1 and CDR2 from the germline V gene are SEHNR and FQNEAQ (reference sequence). CDR3 amino acids: CASSQPLAGGPYEQYF. The CDR3 coding sequence is TGTGCCAGCAGTCAACCACTAGCGGGAGGGCCCTACGAGCAGTACTTC.

The CDR3 DNA reads as TGTGCCAGCTCCTCCCCAGGGGGCCGTGAAAAACTGTTTTTT. Protein product: CASSSPGGREKLFF. The J gene is TRBJ1-4, the V gene TRBV18, with 8 bases lining up with TRBD1. The CDR3 length is 14 residues. The V gene's germline CDR1 is KGHSH and CDR2 LQKENI. J was trimmed by 7 bases and V by 6 bases; bases with no gene match: 7. The whole variable domain, filled in from reference TRBV18 and TRBJ1-4, reads NAGVMQNPRHLVRRRGQEARLRCSPMKGHSHVYWYRQLPEEGLKFMVYLQKENIIDESGMPKERFSAEFPKEGPSILRIQQVVRGDSAAYFCASSSPGGREKLFFGSGTQLSVL.

The CDR3 here is CAWSPASGLSYEQYF. DNA of the CDR3: TGTGCCTGGAGTCCGGCTAGCGGTCTCTCCTACGAGCAGTACTTC. The genes are TRBV30 and TRBJ2-7; TRBD2 agrees at 7 bases. CDR1 is GTSNPN and CDR2 is SVGIG in the germline V gene (reference sequence). The CDR3 length is 15 residues. Unmatched junction bases numbered 7, after V lost 2 bases and J lost 0 bases.

The chain recombines TRBV5-1 with TRBJ2-2, with TRBD1 matching 7 bases. V trimming: 2 bases; J trimming: 1 base; junction bases outside the gene matches: 5. Germline assignment: CDR1 SGHRS and CDR2 YFSETQ. This CDR3 region has 16 residues. As DNA, the CDR3 is TGCGCCAGCAGCTTCGGATCAGGGGGGAACACCGGGGAGCTGTTTTTT. As protein: CASSFGSGGNTGELFF.

V gene TRBV30 combines with J gene TRBJ2-7; D not certain. The germline V gene encodes CDR1 GTSNPN and CDR2 SVGIG (reference sequence). The CDR3 has 13 amino acids. Trimming took off 0 bases at V and 7 bases at J, with 13 bases between the two ends. For the CDR3, the DNA is TGTGCCTGGAGTGTACTTGTCGGGTCTGAGCAGTACTTC. Protein sequence: CAWSVLVGSEQYF.

The chain links TRBV5-6 to TRBJ2-2; no reliable D call. V lost 0 bases, J lost 1 base, and 7 bases lay in between. There are 15 residues in the CDR3. The V gene's germline CDR1 is SGHDT and CDR2 YYEEEE. The CDR3 nucleotides are TGTGCCAGCAGCTTGGTAGGGTTGAACACCGGGGAGCTGTTTTTT. Residues: CASSLVGLNTGELFF. Complete variable domain (other parts from reference TRBV5-6 and TRBJ2-2): DAGVTQSPTHLIKTRGQQVTLRCSPKSGHDTVSWYQQALGQGPQFIFQYYEEEERQRGNFPDRFSGHQFPNYSSELNVNALLLGDSALYLCASSLVGLNTGELFFGEGSRLTVL.

The chain couples TRBV5-3 to TRBJ2-3; D gene ambiguous. TRBV5-3 is designated an ORF whose function remains uncertain. The CDR3 is 16 residues long. Trimming removed 3 bases from V and 6 bases from J, with 20 bases in between. The CDR3 DNA sequence: TGTGCCAGAAGCTACCCACCCGTCCTAAGATCGGATACGCAGTATTTT. Translation gives CARSYPPVLRSDTQYF.

This clone has just one count. The chain carries TRBV29-1 and TRBJ2-1; 8 bases are a match to TRBD1. The CDR3 totals 15 residues. The V and J ends lost 7 bases and 5 bases, in that order; junction bases with no gene match: 13. Germline loops: CDR1 SQVTM, CDR2 ANQGSEA. The DNA of the CDR3 is TGCAGCGCCGGTCCTGCCCAGGGGGCAGACAATGAGCAGTTCTTC. It translates to CSAGPAQGADNEQFF.

CDR3: CSARTGTYEQYF. As DNA, the CDR3 is TGCAGCGCCCGGACGGGAACCTACGAGCAGTACTTC. This chain connects TRBV29-1 to TRBJ2-7; the D gene is possibly TRBD2 (5 bases). This CDR3 comprises 12 residues. CDR1 is SQVTM and CDR2 is ANQGSEA in the germline V gene. Trimming took 7 bases from V and 2 from J, leaving 12 bases between them.

The CDR3 loop is CASSASDRGANEKLFF. The CDR3 DNA reads TGTGCCAGCAGCGCGTCCGACAGGGGTGCTAATGAAAAACTGTTTTTT. The V and J genes are TRBV14 and TRBJ1-4; TRBD1 matches at 8 bases. With 5 bases clipped from V and 3 bases from J, the junction kept 8 bases outside the gene matches. The length of the CDR3 is 16 residues. The germline V gene encodes CDR1 SGHDN and CDR2 FVKESK.

This chain links TRBV2 with TRBJ1-2, with no clear D. V gave up 6 bases and J gave up 8 bases, with 19 bases separating them. This CDR3 comprises 14 residues. Per germline, CDR1 SNHLY and CDR2 FYNNEI. The CDR3 bases are TGTGCCAGCAGAAACGGTGGGCTCGGAATAGGCTACACCTTC. Its protein is CASRNGGLGIGYTF. Drawing the rest from reference TRBV2 and TRBJ1-2, the complete variable domain is EPEVTQTPSHQVTQMGQEVILRCVPISNHLYFYWYRQILGQKVEFLVSFYNNEISEKSEIFDDQFSVERPDGSNFTLKIRSTKLEDSAMYFCASRNGGLGIGYTFGSGTRLTVV.

This rearrangement joins TRBV7-9 to TRBJ1-5, with a tentative D call TRBD1 (5 bases). Germline V gene data show CDR1 as SEHNR and CDR2 as FQNEAQ (reference sequence). The CDR3 has 16 amino acids. Trimming removed 0 bases at V and 1 base at J, with 10 bases between. CDR3 nucleotide sequence: TGTGCCAGCAGCTTAGCGGGAGGGACCAGCAATCAGCCCCAGCATTTT. Its protein product is CASSLAGGTSNQPQHF.